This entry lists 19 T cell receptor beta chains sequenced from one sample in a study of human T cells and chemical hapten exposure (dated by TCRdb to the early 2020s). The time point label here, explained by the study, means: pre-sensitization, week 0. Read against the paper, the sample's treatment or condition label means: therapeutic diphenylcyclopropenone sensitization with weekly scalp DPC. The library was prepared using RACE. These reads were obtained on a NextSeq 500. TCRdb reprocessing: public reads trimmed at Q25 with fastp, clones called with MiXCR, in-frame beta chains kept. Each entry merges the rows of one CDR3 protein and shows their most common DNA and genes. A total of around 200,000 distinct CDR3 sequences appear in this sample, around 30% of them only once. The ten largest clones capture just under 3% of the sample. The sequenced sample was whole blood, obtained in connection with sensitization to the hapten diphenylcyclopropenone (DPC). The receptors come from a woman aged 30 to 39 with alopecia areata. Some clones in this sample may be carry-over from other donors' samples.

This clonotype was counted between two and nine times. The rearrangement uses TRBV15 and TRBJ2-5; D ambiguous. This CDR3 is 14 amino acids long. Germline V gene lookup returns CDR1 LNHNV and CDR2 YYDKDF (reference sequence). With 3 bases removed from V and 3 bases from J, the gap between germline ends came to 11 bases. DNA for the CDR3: TGTGCCACCAGCAGTTGGGGTCCGGAAGAGACCCAGTACTTC. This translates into CATSSWGPEETQYF.

CDR3 loop: CATGQGEVGVGSPLHF. CDR3 coding DNA: TGTGCCACAGGACAGGGGGAAGTAGGCGTAGGATCACCCCTCCACTTT. V gene TRBV10-3 combines with J gene TRBJ1-6; 10 bases are shared with TRBD1. The CDR3 has 16 amino acids. V shed 10 bases, J shed 10 bases, and the junction held 16 bases outside the gene matches. Germline CDR1 reads ENHRY; CDR2 reads SYGVKD.

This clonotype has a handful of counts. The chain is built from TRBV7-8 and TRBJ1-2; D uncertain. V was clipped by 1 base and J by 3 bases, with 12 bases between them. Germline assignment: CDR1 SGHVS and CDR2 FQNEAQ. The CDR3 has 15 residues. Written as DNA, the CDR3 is TGTGCCAGCAGCTTAGACCTGTACAGCTACTATGGCTACACCTTC. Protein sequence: CASSLDLYSYYGYTF.

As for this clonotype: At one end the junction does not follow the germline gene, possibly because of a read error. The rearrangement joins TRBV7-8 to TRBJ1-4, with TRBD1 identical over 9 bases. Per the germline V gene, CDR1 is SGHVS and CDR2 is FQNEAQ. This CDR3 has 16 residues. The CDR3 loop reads CASSVAGGQGNEKLFF. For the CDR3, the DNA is TGTGCCAGCAGCGTAGCCGGAGGACAGGGGAATGAAAAACTGTTTTTT.

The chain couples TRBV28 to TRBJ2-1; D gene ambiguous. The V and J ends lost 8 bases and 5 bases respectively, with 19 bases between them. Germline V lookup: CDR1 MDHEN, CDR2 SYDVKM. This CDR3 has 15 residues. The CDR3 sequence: CASGTRPPLHNEQFF. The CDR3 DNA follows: TGTGCCAGCGGCACCCGACCACCCTTACACAATGAGCAGTTCTTC. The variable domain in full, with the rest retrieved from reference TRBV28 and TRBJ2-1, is DVKVTQSSRYLVKRTGEKVFLECVQDMDHENMFWYRQDPGLGLRLIYFSYDVKMKEKGDIPEGYSVSREKKERFSLILESASTNQTSMYLCASGTRPPLHNEQFFGPGTRLTVL.

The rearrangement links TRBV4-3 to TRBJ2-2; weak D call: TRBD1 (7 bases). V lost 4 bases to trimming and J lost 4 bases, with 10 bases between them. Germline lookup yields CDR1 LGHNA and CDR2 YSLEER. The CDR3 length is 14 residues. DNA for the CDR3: TGCGCCAGCAGCCCCCAGGGGGGCACCGGGGAGCTGTTTTTT. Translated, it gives CASSPQGGTGELFF.

CDR3 loop: CSVGWFPGDQETQYF. CDR3 nucleotide sequence: TGCAGCGTTGGCTGGTTCCCAGGGGATCAAGAGACCCAGTACTTC. The chain couples TRBV29-1 to TRBJ2-5, with D maybe TRBD1 (6 bases). Germline assignment: CDR1 SQVTM and CDR2 ANQGSEA. CDR3 size: 15 residues. The V end lost 4 bases, the J end lost 2 bases, and 17 bases lay between the germline ends.

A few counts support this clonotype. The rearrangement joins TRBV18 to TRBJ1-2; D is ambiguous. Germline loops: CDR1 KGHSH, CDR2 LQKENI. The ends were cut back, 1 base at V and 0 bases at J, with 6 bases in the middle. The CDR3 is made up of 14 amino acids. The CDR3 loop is CASSPQSSNYGYTF. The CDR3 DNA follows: TGTGCCAGCTCACCACAGAGTTCTAACTATGGCTACACCTTC.

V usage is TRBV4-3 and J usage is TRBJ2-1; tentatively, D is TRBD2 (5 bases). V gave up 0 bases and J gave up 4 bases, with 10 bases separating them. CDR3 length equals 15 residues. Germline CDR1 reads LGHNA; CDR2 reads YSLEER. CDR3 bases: TGCGCCAGCAGCCAAGAGAGGTCGGGGTACAATGAGCAGTTCTTC. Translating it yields CASSQERSGYNEQFF.

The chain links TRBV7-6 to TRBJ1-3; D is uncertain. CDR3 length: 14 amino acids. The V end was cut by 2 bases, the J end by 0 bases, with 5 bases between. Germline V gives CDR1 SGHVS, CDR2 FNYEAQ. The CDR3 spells CASSLQSSGNTIYF. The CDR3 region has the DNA TGTGCCAGCAGCTTACAGTCCTCTGGAAACACCATATATTTT.

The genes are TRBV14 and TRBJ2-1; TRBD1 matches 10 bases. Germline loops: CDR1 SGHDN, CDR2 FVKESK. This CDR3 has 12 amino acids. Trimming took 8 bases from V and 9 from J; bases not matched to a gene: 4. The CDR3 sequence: CASGTGAAEQFF. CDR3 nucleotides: TGTGCCAGCGGGACAGGGGCGGCTGAGCAGTTCTTC.

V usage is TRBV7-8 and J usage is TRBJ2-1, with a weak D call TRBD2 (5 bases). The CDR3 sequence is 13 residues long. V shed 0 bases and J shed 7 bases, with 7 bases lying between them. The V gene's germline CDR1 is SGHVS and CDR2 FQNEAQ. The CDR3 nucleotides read TGTGCCAGCAGCTTAGCTTGGAGGAATGAGCAGTTCTTC. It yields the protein CASSLAWRNEQFF.

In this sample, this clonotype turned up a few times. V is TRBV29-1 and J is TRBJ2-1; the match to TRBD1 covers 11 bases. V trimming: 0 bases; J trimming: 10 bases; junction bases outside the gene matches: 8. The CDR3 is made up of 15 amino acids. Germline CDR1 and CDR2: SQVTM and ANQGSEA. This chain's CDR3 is CSVEEGGQGASEQFF. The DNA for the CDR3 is TGCAGCGTTGAAGAGGGAGGACAGGGGGCATCCGAGCAGTTCTTC.

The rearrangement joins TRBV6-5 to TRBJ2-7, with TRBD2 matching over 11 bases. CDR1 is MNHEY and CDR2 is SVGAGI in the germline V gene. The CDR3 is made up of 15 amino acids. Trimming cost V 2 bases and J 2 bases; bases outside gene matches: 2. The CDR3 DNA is TGTGCCAGCAGTTACCAACTAGCGGGGGCCTACGAGCAGTACTTC. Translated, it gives CASSYQLAGAYEQYF.

The CDR3 bases are TGCAGTGCTGAAGGGAGCAGGGGGAACACTGAAGCTTTCTTT. As protein: CSAEGSRGNTEAFF. V is TRBV20-1 and J is TRBJ1-1, with TRBD1 as a possible D gene (6 bases). Trimming shortened V by 5 bases and J by 1 base, and 14 bases separated the two germline ends. This CDR3 is built from 14 residues. The V gene's germline CDR1 is DFQATT and CDR2 SNEGSKA (reference sequence).

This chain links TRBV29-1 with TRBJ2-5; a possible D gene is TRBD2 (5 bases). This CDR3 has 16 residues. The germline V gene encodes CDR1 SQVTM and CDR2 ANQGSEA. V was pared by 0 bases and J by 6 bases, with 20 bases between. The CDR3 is CSVEDTNWEPRQTQYF. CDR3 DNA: TGCAGCGTTGAAGATACTAACTGGGAGCCAAGGCAGACCCAGTACTTC.

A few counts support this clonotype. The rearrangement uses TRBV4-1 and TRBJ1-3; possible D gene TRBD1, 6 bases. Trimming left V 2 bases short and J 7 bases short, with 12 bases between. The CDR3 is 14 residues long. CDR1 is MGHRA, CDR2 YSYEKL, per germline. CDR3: CASSQHRDRNTIYF. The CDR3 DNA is TGCGCCAGCAGCCAACACAGGGATAGGAACACCATATATTTT.

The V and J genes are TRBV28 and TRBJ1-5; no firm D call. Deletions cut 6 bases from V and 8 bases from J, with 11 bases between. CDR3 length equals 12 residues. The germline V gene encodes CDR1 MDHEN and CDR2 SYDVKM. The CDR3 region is CASSEGPKPQHF. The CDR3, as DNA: TGTGCCAGCAGCGAGGGTCCGAAGCCCCAGCATTTT.

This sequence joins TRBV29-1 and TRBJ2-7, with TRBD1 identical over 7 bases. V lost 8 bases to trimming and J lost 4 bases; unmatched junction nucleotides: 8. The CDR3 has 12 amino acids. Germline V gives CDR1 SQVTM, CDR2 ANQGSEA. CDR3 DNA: TGCAGCCAGGGACAGAAATTTTACGAGCAGTACTTC. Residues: CSQGQKFYEQYF.